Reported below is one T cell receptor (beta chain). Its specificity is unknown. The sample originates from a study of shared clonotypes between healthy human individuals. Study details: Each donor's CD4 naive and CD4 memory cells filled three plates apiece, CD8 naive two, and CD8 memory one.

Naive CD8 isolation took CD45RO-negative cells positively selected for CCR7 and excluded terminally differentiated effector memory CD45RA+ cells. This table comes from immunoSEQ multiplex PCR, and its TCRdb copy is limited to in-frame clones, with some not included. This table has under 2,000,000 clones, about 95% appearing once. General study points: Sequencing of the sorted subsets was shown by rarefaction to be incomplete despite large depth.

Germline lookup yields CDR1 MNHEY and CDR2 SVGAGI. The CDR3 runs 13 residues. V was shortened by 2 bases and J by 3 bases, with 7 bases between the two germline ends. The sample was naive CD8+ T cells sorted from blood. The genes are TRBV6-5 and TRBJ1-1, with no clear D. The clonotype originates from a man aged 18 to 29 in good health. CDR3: CASSYQSYTEAFF. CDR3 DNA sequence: TGTGCCAGCAGTTACCAATCGTACACTGAAGCTTTCTTT.